This entry lists 12 T cell receptor beta chains sequenced from one sample in a study of persistence of HIV-infected CD4 T cells (TCRdb year 2020). Which antigens these TCRs recognize remains unknown. TCRbeta repertoires were sequenced from genomic DNA with the immunoSEQ hsTCRB assay version 4 in survey mode. Not all clones reach the TCRdb copy of this immuneACCESS table, which keeps in-frame sequences only. Checked studies attribute under half of the gap to unresolved V genes and leave the rest unexplained. Counted in this sample were under 35,000 clones; around 70% of them appeared once. The ten largest clones capture 1.4% of the sample. This specimen's treatment or condition label, per the study, means: suppressive antiretroviral therapy. A pool of overlapping HIV-1 Gag 15-mer peptides, at 0.75 to 1 ug per peptide per mL, was used to stimulate the cells. Responding CD4+ T cells were sorted on the basis of upregulation of both CD40 ligand and CD69.

The sample consisted of CD4+ T cells sorted from PBMCs after roughly 18-hour stimulation, taken from a patient who received antiretroviral therapy. This specimen's cell subset or site label, interpreted: CD40L+CD69+ CD4 T cells responding to HIV-1 Gag peptides. Receptors were obtained from an adult man with HIV who was CMV-seropositive.

The chain recombines TRBV11-2 with TRBJ2-3; 8 positions match TRBD2. This CDR3 contains 18 residues. Germline CDR1 reads SGHAT; CDR2 reads FQNNGV. The junction had 13 bases not matched to a gene; V was cut back by 0 bases and J by 5 bases. CDR3 region: CASSLEGVGAGELDTQYF. CDR3 coding DNA: TGTGCCAGCAGCTTAGAAGGTGTTGGAGCGGGGGAGCTAGATACGCAGTATTTT. Full variable domain (outside the CDR3, taken from reference TRBV11-2 and TRBJ2-3): EAGVAQSPRYKIIEKRQSVAFWCNPISGHATLYWYQQILGQGPKLLIQFQNNGVVDDSQLPKDRFSAERLKGVDSTLKIQPAKLEDSAVYLCASSLEGVGAGELDTQYFGPGTRLTVL.

The CDR3 sequence is CASSQNEKLFF. CDR3 coding DNA: TGTGCCAGCAGCCAAAACGAGAAGCTGTTTTTT. V usage is TRBV3-1 (or the pseudogene TRBV3-2) and J usage is TRBJ2-2; D gene ambiguous. CDR1 is LGHDT, CDR2 YNNKEL, per germline (reference sequence). The CDR3 loop spans 11 amino acids. Trimming stripped 2 bases from V and 12 bases from J, with 7 bases between.

In its sample, this clone was seen a few times. This chain joins TRBV6-6 and TRBJ1-2, with 7 bases fitting TRBD1. With V trimmed by 6 bases and J by 8 bases, 12 bases remained unmatched. CDR1 is MNHNY and CDR2 is SVGAGI in the germline V gene (reference sequence). The CDR3 length is 14 residues. As DNA, the CDR3 is TGTGCCAGCAGAACGGGACAGTCCTCCGAGGGCTACACCTTC. Residues: CASRTGQSSEGYTF.

This chain uses TRBV7-6 with TRBJ1-6, with D maybe TRBD1 (5 bases). V was trimmed by 6 bases and J by 5 bases, leaving 14 bases between them. Germline CDR1 reads SGHVS; CDR2 reads FNYEAQ. The CDR3 contains 15 residues. CDR3 amino acids: CASSLGTTDNSPLHF. CDR3 sequence (DNA): TGTGCCAGCAGTCTCGGGACCACCGATAATTCACCCCTCCACTTT.

The chain carries TRBV11-3 and TRBJ2-1, with D possibly being TRBD1 (5 bases). Germline V lookup: CDR1 SGHNT, CDR2 YENEEA. The V and J ends lost 3 bases and 5 bases respectively, with 11 bases between them. This CDR3 comprises 14 residues. CDR3: CASSFLGAHNEQFF. CDR3 bases: TGTGCCAGCAGCTTCCTAGGGGCCCACAATGAGCAGTTCTTC. Full variable domain (outside the CDR3, taken from reference TRBV11-3 and TRBJ2-1): EAGVVQSPRYKIIEKKQPVAFWCNPISGHNTLYWYLQNLGQGPELLIRYENEEAVDDSQLPKDRFSAERLKGVDSTLKIQPAELGDSAVYLCASSFLGAHNEQFFGPGTRLTVL.

The chain links TRBV27 to TRBJ2-7, with 9 bases identical to TRBD1. J gave up 3 bases and V 8 bases, and 5 bases lay outside the gene matches. The CDR3 has 13 residues. Germline V gene sequence: CDR1 MNHEY, CDR2 SMNVEV (reference sequence). The CDR3 reads CASRRDRVYEQYF. In DNA form, the CDR3 reads TGTGCCAGCCGGCGGGACAGGGTCTACGAGCAGTACTTC.

The V and J genes are TRBV10-3 and TRBJ1-3; D possibly corresponds to TRBD1 (5 bases). This CDR3 has 15 residues. The V end lost 6 bases, the J end lost 0 bases, and 12 bases lay between the germline ends. CDR1 is ENHRY and CDR2 is SYGVKD in the germline V gene. CDR3 sequence (DNA): TGTGCCATCAGGCCACAGGTCACCTCTGGAAACACCATATATTTT. This translates into CAIRPQVTSGNTIYF.

The rearrangement links TRBV12-5 to TRBJ1-3; unclear D gene. This CDR3 region has 16 residues. Germline-derived CDR1 and CDR2 are LGHNT and FRNRAP. Trimming removed 4 bases at V and 4 bases at J, with 17 bases between. The CDR3 bases are TGTGCTAGTGGTTGGACTTCTCTGAATTCAGGAAACACCATATATTTT. Translating gives CASGWTSLNSGNTIYF. Full variable domain (remainder filled in from reference TRBV12-5 and TRBJ1-3): DARVTQTPRHKVTEMGQEVTMRCQPILGHNTVFWYRQTMMQGLELLAYFRNRAPLDDSGMPKDRFSAEMPDATLATLKIQPSEPRDSAVYFCASGWTSLNSGNTIYFGEGSWLTVV.

The chain combines TRBV18 with TRBJ2-1; a weak D match, TRBD2 (5 bases). This CDR3 has 13 amino acids. V was trimmed by 2 bases and J by 6 bases, leaving 8 bases between them. Per the germline V gene, CDR1 is KGHSH and CDR2 is LQKENI. This chain's CDR3 is CASSPNGGNEQFF. The CDR3 bases are TGTGCCAGCTCACCAAATGGAGGCAATGAGCAGTTCTTC.

This clone was seen a handful of times. The chain uses TRBV4-1 and TRBJ2-7, with D tentatively TRBD1 (5 bases). The V gene's germline CDR1 is MGHRA and CDR2 YSYEKL. Trimming cost V 4 bases and J 1 base, with 8 bases left between them. The CDR3 totals 13 residues. CDR3 protein: CASSRTQSYEQYF. Written as DNA, the CDR3 is TGCGCCAGCAGCCGGACACAGTCCTACGAGCAGTACTTC.

Only a few counts were recorded for this clone. The J gene is TRBJ2-6, the V gene TRBV6-6, with 7 bases lining up with TRBD2. The V gene end was trimmed by 5 bases and the J gene end by 4 bases; junction bases not matched to a gene: 2. The CDR3 extends over 14 amino acids. CDR1 MNHNY and CDR2 SVGAGI come from the germline V gene (reference sequence). CDR3 coding DNA: TGTGCCAGCAGTCTAGCGGAGGGGGCCAACGTCCTGACTTTC. It codes for CASSLAEGANVLTF.

This clone was seen more than once but under ten times. The chain employs TRBV6-5 and TRBJ1-4; D gene ambiguous. Germline V gene data show CDR1 as MNHEY and CDR2 as SVGAGI. The V and J ends lost 10 bases and 8 bases respectively, with 14 bases between them. The CDR3 length is 12 residues. The CDR3 loop is CATRGVGEKLFF. As DNA, the CDR3 is TGTGCCACCCGCGGTGTAGGGGAAAAACTGTTTTTT.